This TCR beta chain was sequenced in a study of T cells in Graves' hyperthyroidism and ophthalmopathy. The sample holds many counts of this clonotype. As yet, its antigen is unknown. Amplification targeted TCR beta CDR3 regions from RNA transcripts. The HTBI primer set drove a first-round RT-PCR of the TCR CDR3. TCRdb redid the calling of the multiplex PCR reads with MiXCR, one entry per CDR3 protein. This sample yields about 350,000 distinct CDR3 sequences, of which around 14% are seen a single time; approximately 23% belongs to the top ten. V lost 3 bases and J lost 6, with 15 bases in between. Germline values: CDR1 MNHNS, CDR2 SASEGT. This CDR3 has 15 amino acids. Study-level findings and limits: Separation of ophthalmopathy from stable hyperthyroidism was achieved by a 13 V-J model. Most thyroid clonotypes with frequency above 0.001 were detected in blood.

The chain employs TRBV6-1 and TRBJ1-5; no clear D gene. This receptor was obtained from a woman in her thirties with Graves' hyperthyroidism. The sample comprised blood. The CDR3 DNA reads TGTGCCAGCAGTGATTTGGGTATCTCCCGTCAGCCCCAGCATTTT. It is translated as CASSDLGISRQPQHF.